The present T cell receptor (beta chain) was sequenced within a study of vaccination effects on CD4 cells after COVID-19. Turning to the study itself: All participants had two doses of either the BNT162b2 or mRNA-1273 vaccine. Points from the study as a whole: Pronounced clonal contraction occurred in clones induced by infection and by vaccine late after vaccination.

CDR1 is ENHRY and CDR2 is SYGVKD in the germline V gene. The CDR3 covers 14 residues. After removal of 7 bases from V and 6 bases from J, the junction contained 7 bases not matched to a gene. Using immunoSEQ multiplex PCR, the repertoire was profiled, and TCRdb retains in-frame clones only, with some absent. The top ten clones hold about 26% of a sample with tens of thousands of clones, roughly 70% of them seen once. A remark on this clone: As yet, its antigen is unknown.

Antigen-specific CD4+ T cells were first expanded with viral peptide pools by the ViraFEST assay and only then sequenced. After roughly 10 days in culture, the CD4+ T cells were isolated. None of the vaccinated had previously contracted SARS-CoV-2, and their nucleocapsid antibodies tested negative. The culture medium for a few million PBMC per well included about 9.2 IU/ml IL-2 and around 10 ug/ml peptides. The chain has TRBV10-3 and TRBJ2-3; 10 nucleotides line up with TRBD2. This TCR was sampled from a human donor who received a COVID-19 vaccine. The material was CD4+ T cells from PBMCs cultured with HCoV-OC43 spike peptides, obtained before COVID-19 vaccination. Indicated subset: HCoV-OC43 spike overlapping peptide pool stimulation. The CDR3 sequence: CAIKERGGQDTQYF. CDR3 in DNA: TGTGCCATCAAAGAGCGGGGGGGTCAGGATACGCAGTATTTT.